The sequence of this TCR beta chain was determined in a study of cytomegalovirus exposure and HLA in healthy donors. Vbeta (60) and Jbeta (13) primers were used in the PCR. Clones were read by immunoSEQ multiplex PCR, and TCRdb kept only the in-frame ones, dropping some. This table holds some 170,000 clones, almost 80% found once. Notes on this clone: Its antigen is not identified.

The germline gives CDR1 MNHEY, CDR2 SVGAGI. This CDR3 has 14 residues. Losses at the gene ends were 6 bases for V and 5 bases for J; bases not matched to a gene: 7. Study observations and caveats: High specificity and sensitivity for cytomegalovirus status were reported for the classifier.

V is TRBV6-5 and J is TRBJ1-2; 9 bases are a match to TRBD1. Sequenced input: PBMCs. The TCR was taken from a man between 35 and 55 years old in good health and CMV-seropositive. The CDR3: CASSPPGTGYGYTF. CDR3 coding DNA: TGTGCCAGCAGCCCCCCCGGGACAGGGTATGGCTACACCTTC.